The 14 T cell receptor beta chains below come from one sample, sequenced in a study of blood T cell repertoires in COVID-19. Profiling relied on immunoSEQ multiplex PCR, and the TCRdb table lists in-frame clones only, not all of them. Of about 190,000 clones in the sample, around 84% were seen once. What was sequenced was peripheral blood. These receptors were obtained from a man aged 35 to 55 with active or convalescent COVID-19.

V and J are TRBV30 and TRBJ1-5, with D perhaps matching TRBD1 (5 bases). Trimming shortened V by 0 bases and J by 4 bases, and 10 bases separated the two germline ends. The CDR3 is made up of 14 amino acids. The V gene's germline CDR1 is GTSNPN and CDR2 SVGIG (reference sequence). CDR3 residues: CAWSVVTANQPQHF. The DNA of the CDR3 is TGTGCCTGGAGTGTAGTGACAGCTAATCAGCCCCAGCATTTT.

This clone appeared a single time. CDR3 DNA: TGTGCCTGGAGTGTGGTCCCCGGGGTAGCGGGCCTCAGCTCCTACGAGCAGTACTTC. Translating gives CAWSVVPGVAGLSSYEQYF. This rearrangement joins TRBV30 to TRBJ2-7, with TRBD2 identical over 7 bases. The CDR3 extends over 19 amino acids. Germline V lookup: CDR1 GTSNPN, CDR2 SVGIG (reference sequence). With 0 bases clipped from V and 0 bases from J, the junction kept 17 bases outside the gene matches.

The chain has TRBV7-2 and TRBJ2-7; D is unclear. The V gene lost 1 base and the J gene lost 4 bases, with 17 bases spanning the gap. The CDR3 has 16 amino acids. Germline lookup yields CDR1 SGHTA and CDR2 FQGNSA. The DNA of the CDR3 is TGTGCCAGCAGCTTAGGCTCCAGCGATGGCCTTTACGAGCAGTACTTC. Its protein product is CASSLGSSDGLYEQYF.

The chain is built from TRBV19 and TRBJ1-2; D remains unclear. V was trimmed by 7 bases and J by 3 bases, leaving 15 bases between them. This CDR3 region has 14 residues. The germline gives CDR1 LNHDA, CDR2 SQIVND (reference sequence). The CDR3 sequence: CASIPGPADYGYTF. As DNA, the CDR3 is TGTGCCAGTATTCCGGGTCCTGCGGACTATGGCTACACCTTC.

The chain has TRBV18 and TRBJ2-7; D is perhaps TRBD1 (7 bases). Germline-derived CDR1 and CDR2 are KGHSH and LQKENI. The CDR3 is 18 amino acids. Trimming cost V 8 bases and J 4 bases, with 30 bases left between them. This chain's CDR3 is CASALIGGGASSPYEQYF. In DNA form, the CDR3 reads TGTGCCAGCGCCCTAATAGGAGGGGGCGCGTCGTCCCCTTACGAGCAGTACTTC.

The chain couples TRBV18 to TRBJ2-7; maybe TRBD2 (7 bases). This CDR3 has 15 residues. V was clipped by 2 bases and J by 1 base, with 12 bases between them. Germline loops: CDR1 KGHSH, CDR2 LQKENI. Here the CDR3 reads CASSPAGAGSYEQYF. In DNA, the CDR3 is TGTGCCAGCTCACCAGCGGGGGCCGGTTCCTACGAGCAGTACTTC.

V usage is TRBV7-9 and J usage is TRBJ2-1; D might be TRBD2 (5 bases). Trimming cost V 1 base and J 0 bases, with 13 bases left between them. This CDR3 contains 17 residues. Germline CDR1 reads SEHNR; CDR2 reads FQNEAQ (reference sequence). The CDR3, as DNA: TGTGCCAGCAGCTTAGGTAGGCGGGCTCGCTCCTACAATGAGCAGTTCTTC. It is translated as CASSLGRRARSYNEQFF.

This clone was counted once. The genes are TRBV7-6 and TRBJ1-6, with D possibly TRBD1 on 5 matching bases. V lost 2 bases to trimming and J lost 1 base, with 6 bases between them. Germline CDR1 SGHVS, CDR2 FNYEAQ. The CDR3 covers 15 residues. The CDR3 loop is CASSLQGSYNSPLHF. In nucleotides, the CDR3 is TGTGCCAGCAGCTTACAGGGATCCTATAATTCACCCCTCCACTTT.

The chain is built from TRBV28 and TRBJ2-7; weak D call: TRBD1 (6 bases). CDR3 size: 15 residues. In germline, CDR1 is MDHEN, CDR2 SYDVKM. The V end lost 1 base, the J end lost 3 bases, and 13 bases lay between the germline ends. In DNA form, the CDR3 reads TGTGCCAGCAGTTTATCCCTCGGGACACTCTACGAGCAGTACTTC. Its translation is CASSLSLGTLYEQYF.

This clone was detected only a few times. The chain employs TRBV7-2 and TRBJ1-1; D perhaps matches TRBD1 (5 bases). In germline, CDR1 is SGHTA, CDR2 FQGNSA. This CDR3 is built from 13 residues. V was pared by 7 bases and J by 5 bases, with 14 bases between. Here the CDR3 DNA reads TGTGCCAGCACGACTTACAGGCGAACTGAAGCTTTCTTT. It is translated as CASTTYRRTEAFF.

The chain employs TRBV18 and TRBJ2-1, with D uncertain. V gave up 0 bases and J gave up 7 bases, with 4 bases separating them. CDR1 and CDR2 (germline): KGHSH, LQKENI. The CDR3 sequence is 12 residues long. CDR3 DNA: TGTGCCAGCTCACCACCGTCAAATGAGCAGTTCTTC. It is translated as CASSPPSNEQFF.

The V and J genes are TRBV21-1 and TRBJ1-1; the table assigns TRBD1, which was not confirmed against the DNA. TRBV21-1 represents a pseudogene. This CDR3 contains 16 residues. The CDR3 coding sequence is TGTGCCAGCAGCTTCATTCTTAACAGGGGGAGGACTGAAGCTTTCTTT. The encoded protein is CASSFILNRGRTEAFF.

The table lists this clone with a count of one. V gene TRBV6-2 or TRBV6-3 combines with J gene TRBJ1-2; 9 nucleotides align to TRBD1. The CDR3 contains 16 residues. The germline gives CDR1 MNHEY, CDR2 SVGEGT. V was pared by 0 bases and J by 4 bases, with 6 bases of the junction left unmatched. DNA for the CDR3: TGTGCCAGCAGTTACTCTCCGGGACAGGGAGTCTATGGCTACACCTTC. Translation gives CASSYSPGQGVYGYTF.

The J gene is TRBJ2-7, the V gene TRBV30, with D possibly being TRBD1 (6 bases). The CDR3 is 13 residues long. Germline loops: CDR1 GTSNPN, CDR2 SVGIG (reference sequence). V lost 5 bases and J 3 bases, leaving 14 bases between the germline ends. This CDR3 reads CAWGYKGDYEQYF. CDR3 coding DNA: TGTGCCTGGGGCTACAAGGGGGACTACGAGCAGTACTTC.